These 19 T cell receptor beta chains were sequenced from one sample in a study of cytomegalovirus exposure and HLA in healthy donors. Primers: 60 Vbeta forward and 13 Jbeta reverse. Profiling relied on immunoSEQ multiplex PCR, and the TCRdb table lists in-frame clones only, not all of them. Counted here are under 200,000 clones, 80% occurring once; the ten biggest clones make up around 5.7%. Sequenced sample: PBMCs. These receptors were obtained from a man in his forties in good health and CMV-seronegative.

The chain employs TRBV6-1 and TRBJ1-1; D is unclear. Between the trimmed V and J ends, which lost 10 bases and 4 bases, there was a span of 22 bases. Germline assignment: CDR1 MNHNS and CDR2 SASEGT. This CDR3 comprises 15 residues. CDR3 in amino acids: CATKSTAGVGTEAFF. The CDR3 bases are TGTGCCACCAAATCTACTGCCGGGGTAGGCACTGAAGCTTTCTTT.

This chain links TRBV9 with TRBJ1-1, with 7 bases aligning to TRBD1. The trim removed 5 bases at V and 0 bases at J, leaving 10 bases unmatched. The V gene's germline CDR1 is SGDLS and CDR2 YYNGEE. This CDR3 spans 16 amino acids. CDR3 sequence (DNA): TGTGCCAGCAGTGACGGACAGGTTATGATGAACACTGAAGCTTTCTTT. Its protein product is CASSDGQVMMNTEAFF.

The chain links TRBV30 to TRBJ2-5; 11 nucleotides align to TRBD2. CDR3 length equals 15 residues. V gave up 5 bases and J gave up 5 bases; unmatched junction bases: 10. Looked up from germline, CDR1 is GTSNPN and CDR2 is SVGIG (reference sequence). DNA for the CDR3: TGTGCCTGGGGAAATAGCGGGGGGGCCCTTGAGACCCAGTACTTC. Protein: CAWGNSGGALETQYF.

This chain uses TRBV18 with TRBJ2-2, with TRBD1 matching over 12 bases. In germline, CDR1 is KGHSH, CDR2 LQKENI. This CDR3 region has 15 residues. Losses at the gene ends were 4 bases for V and 7 bases for J; bases not matched to a gene: 4. The CDR3 nucleotides are TGTGCCAGCTCACTCGGGACAGGGGGCCACGGGGAGCTGTTTTTT. The encoded protein is CASSLGTGGHGELFF. The full variable domain, rest sourced from reference TRBV18 and TRBJ2-2, is NAGVMQNPRHLVRRRGQEARLRCSPMKGHSHVYWYRQLPEEGLKFMVYLQKENIIDESGMPKERFSAEFPKEGPSILRIQQVVRGDSAAYFCASSLGTGGHGELFFGEGSRLTVL.

A remark on this clone: The sample has other DNA sequences that encode this CDR3 too. The chain joins TRBV9 to TRBJ2-7; 8 bases are a match to TRBD1. The CDR3 runs to 15 residues. Germline CDR1 SGDLS, CDR2 YYNGEE. The V and J ends lost 4 bases and 0 bases, in that order; junction bases with no gene match: 6. The CDR3 DNA reads as TGTGCCAGCAGCCCCGGGACAGGCAGCTCCTACGAGCAGTACTTC. This codes for CASSPGTGSSYEQYF.

V is TRBV5-5 and J is TRBJ1-1; D call uncertain. CDR1 and CDR2 from the germline V gene are SGHKS and YYEKEE (reference sequence). The CDR3 sequence is 17 residues long. The V end was cut by 5 bases, the J end by 1 base, with 21 bases between. The CDR3, as DNA: TGTGCCAGCAGGACAACTTGGGAGGGAGGATCGAACACTGAAGCTTTCTTT. It translates to CASRTTWEGGSNTEAFF.

V and J are TRBV5-1 and TRBJ2-1; 10 bases map to TRBD2. The CDR3 covers 15 residues. Trimming at V came to 3 bases and at J to 8 bases, leaving 8 bases not matched to a gene. Germline V gene sequence: CDR1 SGHRS, CDR2 YFSETQ. The CDR3 DNA sequence: TGCGCCAGCAGCTCCAAGCGGGAGGGGGCGTATGAGCAGTTCTTC. Its translation is CASSSKREGAYEQFF.

The V gene is TRBV29-1, the J gene TRBJ2-2; 8 bases are shared with TRBD1. Trimming cost V 6 bases and J 4 bases; bases outside gene matches: 4. Germline CDR1 is SQVTM and CDR2 is ANQGSEA. The CDR3 runs 13 residues. CDR3 protein: CSVSDRGTGELFF. In nucleotides, the CDR3 is TGCAGCGTGTCCGACAGGGGCACCGGGGAGCTGTTTTTT.

V and J are TRBV23-1 and TRBJ2-7, with TRBD1 identical over 9 bases. TRBV23-1 carries the ORF label, with uncertain function. This CDR3 is built from 14 residues. V shed 8 bases and J 3 bases; nucleotides not matched to a gene: 8. This chain's CDR3 is CASGPDRGGYEQYF. The CDR3 region has the DNA TGCGCCAGCGGCCCTGACAGGGGGGGCTACGAGCAGTACTTC.

The J gene is TRBJ2-7, the V gene TRBV6-1; 10 bases are shared with TRBD2. CDR1 and CDR2 (germline): MNHNS, SASEGT. Unmatched junction bases numbered 5, after V lost 7 bases and J lost 2 bases. The CDR3 covers 14 residues. The CDR3 region has the DNA TGTGCCAGCATAGTACTAGCGGGACCCTACGAGCAGTACTTC. This sequence encodes CASIVLAGPYEQYF.

The rearrangement links TRBV5-6 to TRBJ2-7; the D gene is possibly TRBD1 (5 bases). The CDR3 has 17 residues. Germline CDR1 SGHDT, CDR2 YYEEEE. V lost 1 base and J lost 0, with 17 bases in between. CDR3 DNA: TGTGCCAGCAGCTTGAGGCATCGCAGGACAAGCTCCTACGAGCAGTACTTC. This gives the protein CASSLRHRRTSSYEQYF.

The V gene is TRBV18, the J gene TRBJ1-2; 7 positions agree with TRBD1. The CDR3 runs to 13 residues. CDR1 KGHSH and CDR2 LQKENI come from the germline V gene. V lost 6 bases and J lost 2; bases outside the gene matches: 3. The CDR3 DNA reads TGTGCCAGCTCCTGGACAGGCAACTATGGCTACACCTTC. Protein sequence: CASSWTGNYGYTF.

The CDR3: CASSLLLRNTEAFF. CDR3 DNA sequence: TGTGCCAGCAGCTTATTATTGCGGAACACTGAAGCTTTCTTT. The chain links TRBV7-2 to TRBJ1-1, with D hard to call. Trimming removed 2 bases at V and 1 base at J, with 8 bases between. Looked up from germline, CDR1 is SGHTA and CDR2 is FQGNSA. This CDR3 is 14 amino acids long.

The rearrangement links TRBV7-9 to TRBJ1-1, with D hard to call. V lost 2 bases, J lost 1 base, and 8 bases lay in between. Germline values: CDR1 SEHNR, CDR2 FQNEAQ (reference sequence). The CDR3 sequence is 14 residues long. As DNA, the CDR3 is TGTGCCAGCAGCTTACCAGTCTCGAACACTGAAGCTTTCTTT. Encoded protein: CASSLPVSNTEAFF. The variable domain in full, completed from reference TRBV7-9 and TRBJ1-1, reads DTGVSQNPRHKITKRGQNVTFRCDPISEHNRLYWYRQTLGQGPEFLTYFQNEAQLEKSRLLSDRFSAERPKGSFSTLEIQRTEQGDSAMYLCASSLPVSNTEAFFGQGTRLTVV.

The chain combines TRBV6-1 with TRBJ2-1; 12 nucleotides agree with TRBD1. The trim removed 4 bases at V and 6 bases at J, leaving 10 bases unmatched. The germline gives CDR1 MNHNS, CDR2 SASEGT. CDR3 length equals 17 residues. CDR3 protein: CASSGQVGQGATNEQFF. The CDR3 nucleotides read TGTGCCAGCAGTGGGCAAGTGGGACAGGGGGCGACCAATGAGCAGTTCTTC.

The chain carries TRBV29-1 and TRBJ2-1, with a weak D call TRBD2 (5 bases). Germline CDR1 and CDR2: SQVTM and ANQGSEA. Trimming took 1 base from V and 7 from J, leaving 8 bases between them. CDR3 length: 12 amino acids. CDR3 region: CSVEVSVNEQFF. The CDR3 DNA reads TGCAGCGTTGAAGTTAGCGTGAATGAGCAGTTCTTC.

This chain joins TRBV7-7 and TRBJ2-2; 11 bases are a match to TRBD1. J lost 3 bases, V lost 5 bases, and 2 bases had no gene match. The CDR3 runs 15 residues. Germline V gene data show CDR1 as SSHAT and CDR2 as FNYEAQ (reference sequence). CDR3 nucleotide sequence: TGTGCCAGCAGCCGGACAGGGGGCGACACCGGGGAGCTGTTTTTT. It translates to CASSRTGGDTGELFF.

This clone was observed a single time. At the DNA level, this CDR3 is encoded by other sequences in the same sample as well. CDR3 coding DNA: TGCGCCAGCAGTCCCCAAGGGAGCGGAAACACCATATATTTT. Translating it yields CASSPQGSGNTIYF. This chain joins TRBV5-1 and TRBJ1-3; D is ambiguous. The germline CDR1 and CDR2 sequences are SGHRS and YFSETQ. Trimming stripped 5 bases from V and 4 bases from J, with 13 bases between. The CDR3 has 14 residues.

CDR3: CASSLAEEAGYGYTF. CDR3 DNA: TGTGCCAGCAGCTTAGCTGAGGAGGCGGGCTATGGCTACACCTTC. This chain links TRBV7-6 with TRBJ1-2; D is ambiguous. The V gene's germline CDR1 is SGHVS and CDR2 FNYEAQ. V shed 0 bases and J shed 4 bases, with 12 bases lying between them. This CDR3 is 15 amino acids long.